The following is a TCR beta chain sequence with its context. Original handling: Researchers report that nucleated cell counts were estimated from reference gene primer amplification. Only in-frame clones appear in the TCRdb table, and some are missing; sequencing was by immunoSEQ multiplex PCR. V, J and clone size are those of that table, while D and trimming were read from the DNA. The sample consists of about 46,000 clones, approximately 86% of them appearing once. This entry comes from a study of blood T cell repertoires in COVID-19. Overall study: COVID-19 samples, acute and convalescent, were from the United States, Italy and Spain. Nucleic acid was either cDNA or gDNA, and it came from T cells, B-cell-depleted T cells, or PBMCs.

The CDR3 totals 15 residues. The ends were cut back, 2 bases at V and 0 bases at J, with 7 bases in the middle. CDR1 is SNHLY, CDR2 FYNNEI, per germline. The material sequenced was peripheral blood. This clonotype was sampled from a man aged 55 to 70 with acute or convalescent COVID-19. The chain carries TRBV2 and TRBJ1-4, with D uncertain. CDR3 in DNA: TGTGCCAGCAGTGAAAGTACTTCAACTAATGAAAAACTGTTTTTT. Encoded protein: CASSESTSTNEKLFF. Drawing the rest from reference TRBV2 and TRBJ1-4, the complete variable domain is EPEVTQTPSHQVTQMGQEVILRCVPISNHLYFYWYRQILGQKVEFLVSFYNNEISEKSEIFDDQFSVERPDGSNFTLKIRSTKLEDSAMYFCASSESTSTNEKLFFGSGTQLSVL.